A selection of T cell receptor beta chains follows, all from one sample in a study of shared clonotypes between healthy human individuals. Assay: immunoSEQ multiplex PCR; the TCRdb copy retains only in-frame clones and omits some. Seen here are about 520,000 clones, roughly 95% observed once, and the top ten hold about 0.06%. The sequencing sample was made of naive CD4+ T cells sorted from blood. The source is a woman aged 25 to 39 in good health. The CDR3 runs from the conserved cysteine through the conserved F or W. Some rows mark clone size as missing; the rest say once, few, many or name a class of expanded clone.

clone size	V gene	CDR3 protein
NA	TRBV4-1	CASSLSLAGEVETQYF
NA	TRBV7-8	CASSLLPSGSLGETQYF
NA	TRBV7-2	CASRLAMSSYEQYF
NA	TRBV5-1	CASSFSGQGGTTQYF
NA	TRBV27	CASKSNSLGGNQPQHF
once	TRBV28	CASSLRQGFGNEKLFF
NA	TRBV11-1	CASSHGDVGYEQYF
NA	TRBV6-1	CASRPRGSASGYTF
NA	TRBV20-1	CSATGAHGYTF
NA	TRBV9	CASSVGELNTEAFF
few	TRBV7-3	CASSLSQSGDNVLTF
NA	TRBV5-1	CASSLNPGTSRKNEQFF
NA	TRBV5-4	CASSLGGTSRTRGEKLFF
NA	TRBV11-1	CASSIKGPAQLAGNYEQYF
NA	TRBV7-2	CASSLVWLAGAEQYF
NA	TRBV28	CASSSGTILYGYTF